A selection of T cell receptor beta chains follows, all from one sample in a study of T cells in tumors after PD-1 blockade. Produced via immunoSEQ multiplex PCR; TCRdb's table is partial and in-frame only. The sample consists of fewer than 9,500 clones, 65% to 70% of them appearing once. The input for sequencing was tumor tissue, taken after anti-PD-1 treatment. Receptors were obtained from a human donor with basal cell carcinoma. CDR3s include the opening cysteine and the closing phenylalanine or tryptophan. The D gene is left open where the match is weak. Clone size is not always given. Where it is, it says once, few, many or a class for expanded clones.

abundance | j_gene | v_gene | d_gene | CDR3aa | CDR3nt
- | TRBJ2-2 | TRBV5-4 | - | CASSPMSAGTGELFF | TGTGCCAGCAGCCCTATGAGTGCCGGCACCGGGGAGCTGTTTTTT
few | TRBJ2-5 | TRBV7-2 | TRBD2 | CASSFMLAGGETQYF | TGTGCCAGCAGCTTTATGCTAGCGGGAGGTGAGACCCAGTACTTC
once | TRBJ1-2 | TRBV30 | TRBD1 | CAWGEQGRDYGYTF | TGTGCCTGGGGGGAACAGGGGCGCGACTATGGCTACACCTTC
once | TRBJ2-2 | TRBV6-5 | TRBD1 | CASSKGQGAVGELFF | TGTGCCAGCAGTAAGGGACAGGGGGCTGTCGGGGAGCTGTTTTTT
- | TRBJ2-1 | TRBV5-6 | TRBD2 | CASSYTGGDLQFF | TGTGCCAGCAGCTATACCGGGGGGGACTTGCAGTTCTTC
medium-sized | TRBJ2-1 | TRBV5-6 | TRBD2 | CASSFRLAGPEQFF | TGTGCCAGCAGCTTCAGACTAGCGGGACCTGAGCAGTTCTTC
- | TRBJ2-7 | TRBV9 | - | CASSVDDYEQYF | TGTGCCAGCAGCGTAGATGACTACGAGCAGTACTTC
- | TRBJ1-3 | TRBV19 | - | CASESSGNTIYF | TGTGCCAGCGAAAGCTCTGGAAACACCATATATTTT
- | TRBJ1-2 | TRBV28 | - | CASTASYGYTF | TGTGCCAGCACTGCCTCCTATGGCTACACCTTC
- | TRBJ2-5 | TRBV7-9 | TRBD2 | CASNDNSGRGKTQYF | TGTGCCAGCAACGATAATAGCGGGAGGGGAAAGACCCAGTACTTC
- | TRBJ2-5 | TRBV9 | - | CASSARQLETQYF | TGTGCCAGCAGCGCCAGACAGTTAGAGACCCAGTACTTC
- | TRBJ2-3 | TRBV7-6 | TRBD2 | CASSQRTSGGTDTQYF | TGTGCCAGCAGCCAACGGACTAGCGGGGGCACAGATACGCAGTATTTT
- | TRBJ2-2 | TRBV5-5 | - | CASSLEAGRKGELFF | TGTGCCAGCAGCTTGGAGGCGGGGAGGAAGGGAGAGCTGTTTTTT
- | TRBJ2-1 | TRBV10-3 | TRBD1 | CAISGQGAKYNEQFF | TGTGCCATCAGTGGACAGGGGGCGAAATACAATGAGCAGTTCTTC
- | TRBJ1-2 | TRBV4-1 | - | CASSQTGRSIGGRGGYGYTF | TGCGCCAGCAGCCAAACGGGACGCTCGATTGGGGGTCGGGGGGGCTATGGCTACACCTTC
few | TRBJ1-4 | TRBV6-1 | TRBD1 | CASRTGQGNNEKLFF | TGTGCCAGCAGGACGGGACAGGGAAATAATGAAAAACTGTTTTTT
- | TRBJ2-7 | TRBV9 | - | CASSVGQTYEQYF | TGTGCCAGCAGCGTAGGCCAGACCTACGAGCAGTACTTC
- | TRBJ1-5 | TRBV24-1 | - | CATSDVGGVGQPQHF | TGTGCCACCAGTGACGTAGGGGGGGTTGGACAGCCCCAGCATTTT
few | TRBJ2-1 | TRBV10-3 | - | CASNEDGSSYNEQFF | TGTGCCTCAAACGAGGACGGGAGCTCCTACAATGAGCAGTTCTTC
- | TRBJ2-7 | TRBV7-6 | - | CASSFDHTHEQYF | TGTGCCAGCAGCTTCGACCACACCCACGAGCAGTACTTC
few | TRBJ1-6 | TRBV27 | - | CASSFALQDSPLHF | TGTGCCAGCAGTTTTGCACTACAGGATTCACCCCTCCACTTT
- | TRBJ2-7 | TRBV6-6 | - | CASSQGLSYEQYF | TGTGCCAGCTCCCAGGGTTTATCCTACGAGCAGTACTTC
- | TRBJ2-5 | TRBV28 | TRBD2 | CASSRGTSGLYQETQYF | TGTGCCAGCAGCCGAGGGACTAGCGGACTGTACCAAGAGACCCAGTACTTC
once | TRBJ1-4 | TRBV21-1 | - | CASSKTGTRPTNEKLFF | TGTGCCAGCAGCAAGACCGGGACTCGCCCAACTAATGAAAAACTGTTTTTT